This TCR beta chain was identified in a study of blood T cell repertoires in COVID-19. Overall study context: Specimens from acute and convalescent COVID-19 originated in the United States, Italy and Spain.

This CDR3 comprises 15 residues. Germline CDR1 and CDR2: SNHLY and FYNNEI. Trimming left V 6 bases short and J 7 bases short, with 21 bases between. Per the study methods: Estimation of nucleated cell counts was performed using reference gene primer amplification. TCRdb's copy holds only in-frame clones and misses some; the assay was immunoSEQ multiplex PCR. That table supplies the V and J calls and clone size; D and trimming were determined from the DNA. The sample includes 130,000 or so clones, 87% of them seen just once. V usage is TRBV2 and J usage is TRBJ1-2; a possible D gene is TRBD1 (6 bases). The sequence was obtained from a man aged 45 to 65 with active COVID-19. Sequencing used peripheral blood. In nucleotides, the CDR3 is TGTGCCAGCAGGAACGCGAGGGCAGGGGCCGGTGGCTACACCTTC. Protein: CASRNARAGAGGYTF.